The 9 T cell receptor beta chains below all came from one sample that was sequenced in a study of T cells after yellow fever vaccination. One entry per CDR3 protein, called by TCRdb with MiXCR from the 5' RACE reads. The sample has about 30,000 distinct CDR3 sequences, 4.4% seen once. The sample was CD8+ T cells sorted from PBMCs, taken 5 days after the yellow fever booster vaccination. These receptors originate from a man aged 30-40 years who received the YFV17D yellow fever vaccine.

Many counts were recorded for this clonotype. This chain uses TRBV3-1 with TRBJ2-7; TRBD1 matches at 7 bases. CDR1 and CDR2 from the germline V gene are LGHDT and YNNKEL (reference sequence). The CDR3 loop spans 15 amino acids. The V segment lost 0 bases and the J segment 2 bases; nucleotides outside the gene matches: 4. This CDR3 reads CASSQESQGTYEQYF. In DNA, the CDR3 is TGTGCCAGCAGCCAAGAGTCACAGGGGACCTACGAGCAGTACTTC.

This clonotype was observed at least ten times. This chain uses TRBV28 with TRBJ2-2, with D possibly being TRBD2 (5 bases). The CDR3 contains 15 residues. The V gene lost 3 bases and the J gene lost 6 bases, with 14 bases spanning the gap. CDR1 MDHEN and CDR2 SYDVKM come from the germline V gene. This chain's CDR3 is CASSFRGMGPGELFF. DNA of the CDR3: TGTGCCAGCAGTTTTAGAGGGATGGGCCCCGGGGAGCTGTTTTTT.

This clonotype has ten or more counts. CDR3 in amino acids: CASSQITSGGYNEQFF. The CDR3 coding sequence is TGTGCCAGCAGCCAAATAACTAGTGGGGGCTACAATGAGCAGTTCTTC. This rearrangement joins TRBV14 to TRBJ2-1; the D gene could be TRBD1 or TRBD2 (5 bases each). CDR1 and CDR2 from the germline V gene are SGHDN and FVKESK. This CDR3 is built from 16 residues. Trimming took 2 bases from V and 3 from J, leaving 14 bases between them.

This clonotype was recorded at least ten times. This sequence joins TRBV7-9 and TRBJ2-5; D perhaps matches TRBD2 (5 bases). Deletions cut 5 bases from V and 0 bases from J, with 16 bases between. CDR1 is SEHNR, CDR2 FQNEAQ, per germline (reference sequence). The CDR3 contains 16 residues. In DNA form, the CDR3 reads TGTGCCAGCAGCCGGGCCGGGGTAGGGTACCAAGAGACCCAGTACTTC. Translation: CASSRAGVGYQETQYF.

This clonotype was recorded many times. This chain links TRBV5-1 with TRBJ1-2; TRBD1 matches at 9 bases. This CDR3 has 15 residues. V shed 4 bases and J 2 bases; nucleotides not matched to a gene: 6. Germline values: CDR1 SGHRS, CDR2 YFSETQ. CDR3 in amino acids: CASSEGTGWNYGYTF. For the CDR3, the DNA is TGCGCCAGCAGCGAGGGGACAGGGTGGAACTATGGCTACACCTTC.

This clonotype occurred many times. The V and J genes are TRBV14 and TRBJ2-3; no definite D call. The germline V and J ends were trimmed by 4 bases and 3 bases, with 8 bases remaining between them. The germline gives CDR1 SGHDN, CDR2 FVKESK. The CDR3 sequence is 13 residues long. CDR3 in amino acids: CASSPPITDTQYF. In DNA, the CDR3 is TGTGCCAGCAGCCCTCCAATTACAGATACGCAGTATTTT.

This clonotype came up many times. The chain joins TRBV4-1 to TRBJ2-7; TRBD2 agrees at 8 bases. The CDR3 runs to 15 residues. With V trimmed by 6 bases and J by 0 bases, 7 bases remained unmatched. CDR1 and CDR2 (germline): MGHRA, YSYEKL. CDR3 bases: TGCGCCAGCAGGGAATCAGCGGGAGCCTCCTACGAGCAGTACTTC. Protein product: CASRESAGASYEQYF.

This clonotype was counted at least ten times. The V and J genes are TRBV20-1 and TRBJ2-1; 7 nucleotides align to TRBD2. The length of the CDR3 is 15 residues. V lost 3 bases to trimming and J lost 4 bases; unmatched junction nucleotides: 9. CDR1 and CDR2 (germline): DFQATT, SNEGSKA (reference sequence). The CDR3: CSASDPGGSYNEQFF. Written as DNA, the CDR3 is TGCAGTGCTAGTGATCCGGGCGGGAGTTACAATGAGCAGTTCTTC.

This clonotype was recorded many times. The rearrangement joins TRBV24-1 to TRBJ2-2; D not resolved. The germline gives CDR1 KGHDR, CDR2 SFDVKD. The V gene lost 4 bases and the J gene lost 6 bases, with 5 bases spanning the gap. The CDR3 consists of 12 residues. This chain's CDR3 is CATSDRPGELFF. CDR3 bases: TGTGCCACCAGTGACCGCCCCGGGGAGCTGTTTTTT.